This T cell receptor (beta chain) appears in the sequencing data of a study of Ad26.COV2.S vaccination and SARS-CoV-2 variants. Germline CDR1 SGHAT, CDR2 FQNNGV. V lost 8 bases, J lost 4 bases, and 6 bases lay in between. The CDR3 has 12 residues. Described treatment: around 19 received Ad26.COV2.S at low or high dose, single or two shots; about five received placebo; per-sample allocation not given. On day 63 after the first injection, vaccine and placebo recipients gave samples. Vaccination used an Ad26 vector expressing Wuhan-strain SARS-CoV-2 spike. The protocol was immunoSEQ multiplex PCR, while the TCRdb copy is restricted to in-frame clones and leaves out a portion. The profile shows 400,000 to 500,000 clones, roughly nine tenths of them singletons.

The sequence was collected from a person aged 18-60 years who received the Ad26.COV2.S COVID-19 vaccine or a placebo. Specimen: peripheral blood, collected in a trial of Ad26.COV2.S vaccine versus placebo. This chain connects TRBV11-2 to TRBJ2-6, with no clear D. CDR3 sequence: CASEEGANVLTF. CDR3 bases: TGTGCCAGCGAAGAAGGGGCCAACGTCCTGACTTTC.